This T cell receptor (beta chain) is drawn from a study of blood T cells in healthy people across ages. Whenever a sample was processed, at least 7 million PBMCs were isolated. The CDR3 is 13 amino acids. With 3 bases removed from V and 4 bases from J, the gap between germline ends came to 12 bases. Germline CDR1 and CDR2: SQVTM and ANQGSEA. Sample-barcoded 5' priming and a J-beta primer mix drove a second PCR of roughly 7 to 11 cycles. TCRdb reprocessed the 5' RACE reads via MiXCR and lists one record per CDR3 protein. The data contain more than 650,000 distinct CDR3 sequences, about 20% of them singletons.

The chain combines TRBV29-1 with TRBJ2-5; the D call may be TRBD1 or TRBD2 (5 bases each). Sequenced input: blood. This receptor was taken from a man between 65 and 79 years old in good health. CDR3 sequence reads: CSVDVPGRETQYF. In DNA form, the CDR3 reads TGCAGCGTTGATGTTCCAGGGAGAGAGACCCAGTACTTC. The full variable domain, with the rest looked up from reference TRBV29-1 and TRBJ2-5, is SAVISQKPSRDICQRGTSLTIQCQVDSQVTMMFWYRQQPGQSLTLIATANQGSEATYESGFVIDKFPISRPNLTFSTLTVSNMSPEDSSIYLCSVDVPGRETQYFGPGTRLLVL.